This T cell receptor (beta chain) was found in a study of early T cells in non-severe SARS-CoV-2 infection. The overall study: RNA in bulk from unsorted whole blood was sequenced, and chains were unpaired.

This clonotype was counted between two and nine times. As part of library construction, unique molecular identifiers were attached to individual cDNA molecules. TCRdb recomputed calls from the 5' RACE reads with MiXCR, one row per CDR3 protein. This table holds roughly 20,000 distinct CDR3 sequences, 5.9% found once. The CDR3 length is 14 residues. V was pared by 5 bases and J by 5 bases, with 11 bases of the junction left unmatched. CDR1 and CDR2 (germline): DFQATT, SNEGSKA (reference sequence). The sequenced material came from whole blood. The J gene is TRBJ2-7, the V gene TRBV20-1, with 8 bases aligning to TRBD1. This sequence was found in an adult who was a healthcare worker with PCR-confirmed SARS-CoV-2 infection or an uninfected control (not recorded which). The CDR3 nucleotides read TGCAGTGCTCCCCGGGGCGCAGGGGGCAACGAGCAGTACTTC. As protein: CSAPRGAGGNEQYF.